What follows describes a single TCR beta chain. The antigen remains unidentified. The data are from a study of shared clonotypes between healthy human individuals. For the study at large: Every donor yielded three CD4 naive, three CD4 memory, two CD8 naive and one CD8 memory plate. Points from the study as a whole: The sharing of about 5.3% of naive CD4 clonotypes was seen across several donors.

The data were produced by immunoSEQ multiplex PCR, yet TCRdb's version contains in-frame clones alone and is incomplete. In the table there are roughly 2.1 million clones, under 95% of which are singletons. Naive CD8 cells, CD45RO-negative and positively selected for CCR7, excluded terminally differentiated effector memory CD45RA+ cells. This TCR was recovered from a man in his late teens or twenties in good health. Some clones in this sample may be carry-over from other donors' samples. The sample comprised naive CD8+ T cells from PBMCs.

The CDR3 reads CASSPPSGGYNEQFF. CDR3 nucleotides: TGTGCCAGCAGCCCCCCCAGCGGGGGATACAATGAGCAGTTCTTC. This chain joins TRBV28 and TRBJ2-1, with 8 bases aligning to TRBD2. Germline V gene data show CDR1 as MDHEN and CDR2 as SYDVKM. Losses at the gene ends were 6 bases for V and 4 bases for J; bases not matched to a gene: 8. The CDR3 is 15 residues long.